The rows below give T cell receptor beta chains drawn from one sample of a study of cytomegalovirus exposure and HLA in healthy donors. Data came from immunoSEQ multiplex PCR; TCRdb stores just in-frame clones and leaves some out. The table has around 110,000 clones, around 81% seen once; the top ten hold 3% to 4%. The sequencing input was PBMCs. These receptors were obtained from a woman in her thirties in good health and CMV-seronegative. Both conserved end residues are part of each CDR3. D genes are given only for firm matches. Size is omitted from some rows. Given values are once, few, many or a class for expanded clones.

CDR3aa: CASSDRGYGYTF
CDR3nt: TGTGCCAGCAGTGACAGGGGCTATGGCTACACCTTC
abundance: -
v_gene: TRBV6-1
d_gene: -
j_gene: TRBJ1-2

CDR3aa: CASSFGRGNEKLFF
CDR3nt: TGCGCCAGCAGCTTCGGCAGGGGTAATGAAAAACTGTTTTTT
abundance: -
v_gene: TRBV5-1
d_gene: -
j_gene: TRBJ1-4

CDR3aa: CASSPGTGESYNEQFF
CDR3nt: TGTGCCAGCTCTCCCGGGACAGGGGAGTCCTACAATGAGCAGTTCTTC
abundance: -
v_gene: TRBV18
d_gene: TRBD1
j_gene: TRBJ2-1

CDR3aa: CASSTGTGTYEQYF
CDR3nt: TGTGCCAGCAGTACCGGGACAGGAACCTACGAGCAGTACTTC
abundance: -
v_gene: TRBV6-5
d_gene: TRBD1
j_gene: TRBJ2-7

CDR3aa: CASSYSRRSSYEQYF
CDR3nt: TGTGCCAGCAGTTACTCGCGGCGCAGCTCCTACGAGCAGTACTTC
abundance: -
v_gene: TRBV6-6
d_gene: -
j_gene: TRBJ2-7

CDR3aa: CASSLTMSSYNEQFF
CDR3nt: TGCGCCAGCAGCCTCACAATGTCCTCCTACAATGAGCAGTTCTTC
abundance: -
v_gene: TRBV5-1
d_gene: -
j_gene: TRBJ2-1

CDR3aa: CASSAPLEGEAFF
CDR3nt: TGTGCCAGCAGTGCCCCGTTGGAGGGTGAAGCTTTCTTT
abundance: -
v_gene: TRBV27
d_gene: -
j_gene: TRBJ1-1

CDR3aa: CASRSPGLAGGEQYF
CDR3nt: TGTGCCAGCAGGTCCCCGGGGCTAGCGGGAGGTGAGCAGTACTTC
abundance: once
v_gene: TRBV7-2
d_gene: TRBD2
j_gene: TRBJ2-7

CDR3aa: CASSLTSSRTSGPDNEQFF
CDR3nt: TGTGCCAGCAGCTTAACTTCATCTAGAACTAGCGGGCCCGACAATGAGCAGTTCTTC
abundance: -
v_gene: TRBV7-6
d_gene: TRBD2
j_gene: TRBJ2-1

CDR3aa: CASSYSTGKTQYF
CDR3nt: TGTGCCAGCAGTTACTCGACAGGGAAGACCCAGTACTTC
abundance: -
v_gene: TRBV6-5
d_gene: TRBD1
j_gene: TRBJ2-5

CDR3aa: CASSGLAAGANVLTF
CDR3nt: TGCGCCAGCAGTGGGCTCGCGGCTGGGGCCAACGTCCTGACTTTC
abundance: -
v_gene: TRBV10-2
d_gene: -
j_gene: TRBJ2-6

CDR3aa: CASSQPGLEDYEQYF
CDR3nt: TGTGCCAGCAGCCAACCGGGACTAGAGGATTACGAGCAGTACTTC
abundance: -
v_gene: TRBV4-2
d_gene: TRBD2
j_gene: TRBJ2-7

CDR3aa: CASSLMEGSNTGELFF
CDR3nt: TGTGCCAGCAGCTTGATGGAGGGCTCGAACACCGGGGAGCTGTTTTTT
abundance: few
v_gene: TRBV5-4
d_gene: -
j_gene: TRBJ2-2

CDR3aa: CASSLRQEVVWNTEAFF
CDR3nt: TGCGCCAGCAGCCTCCGACAGGAGGTTGTGTGGAACACTGAAGCTTTCTTT
abundance: -
v_gene: TRBV4-1
d_gene: -
j_gene: TRBJ1-1

CDR3aa: CATSRPRDRGIEQYF
CDR3nt: TGTGCCACCAGCAGACCCCGGGACAGGGGGATCGAGCAGTACTTC
abundance: -
v_gene: TRBV15
d_gene: TRBD1
j_gene: TRBJ2-7

CDR3aa: CASSTGTGAPGNTIYF
CDR3nt: TGTGCCAGCAGTACCGGGACAGGGGCGCCGGGAAACACCATATATTTT
abundance: -
v_gene: TRBV28
d_gene: TRBD1
j_gene: TRBJ1-3

CDR3aa: CASSNRRKTGELFF
CDR3nt: TGTGCCAGCAGCAACAGGAGGAAAACCGGGGAGCTGTTTTTT
abundance: -
v_gene: TRBV21-1
d_gene: -
j_gene: TRBJ2-2